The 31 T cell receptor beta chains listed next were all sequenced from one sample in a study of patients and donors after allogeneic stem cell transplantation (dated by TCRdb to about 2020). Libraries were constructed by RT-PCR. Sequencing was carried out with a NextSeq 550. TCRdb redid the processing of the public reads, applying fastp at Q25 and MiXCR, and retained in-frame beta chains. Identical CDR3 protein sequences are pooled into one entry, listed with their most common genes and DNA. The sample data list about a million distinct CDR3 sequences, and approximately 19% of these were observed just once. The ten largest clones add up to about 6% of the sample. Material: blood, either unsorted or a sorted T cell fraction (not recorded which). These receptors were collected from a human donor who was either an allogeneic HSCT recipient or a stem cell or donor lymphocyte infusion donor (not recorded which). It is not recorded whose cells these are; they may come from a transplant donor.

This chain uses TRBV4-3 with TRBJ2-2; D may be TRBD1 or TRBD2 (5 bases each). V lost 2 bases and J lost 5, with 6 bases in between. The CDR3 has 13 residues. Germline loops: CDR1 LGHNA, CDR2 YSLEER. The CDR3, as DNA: TGCGCCAGCAGCCAATGGGGGACCGGGGAGCTGTTTTTT. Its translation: CASSQWGTGELFF.

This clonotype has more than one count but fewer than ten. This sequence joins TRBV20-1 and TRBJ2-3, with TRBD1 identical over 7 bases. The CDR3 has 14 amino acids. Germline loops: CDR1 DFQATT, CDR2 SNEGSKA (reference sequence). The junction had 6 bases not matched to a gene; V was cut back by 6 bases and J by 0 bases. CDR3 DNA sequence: TGCAGTGCCCACTACAGGGGAAGCACAGATACGCAGTATTTT. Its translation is CSAHYRGSTDTQYF.

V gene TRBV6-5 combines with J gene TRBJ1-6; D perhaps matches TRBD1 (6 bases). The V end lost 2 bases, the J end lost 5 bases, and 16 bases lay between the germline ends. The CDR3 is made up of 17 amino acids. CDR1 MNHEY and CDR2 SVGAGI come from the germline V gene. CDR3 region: CASSYAPPGQDNSPLHF. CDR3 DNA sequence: TGTGCCAGCAGTTACGCACCGCCGGGACAAGATAATTCACCCCTCCACTTT.

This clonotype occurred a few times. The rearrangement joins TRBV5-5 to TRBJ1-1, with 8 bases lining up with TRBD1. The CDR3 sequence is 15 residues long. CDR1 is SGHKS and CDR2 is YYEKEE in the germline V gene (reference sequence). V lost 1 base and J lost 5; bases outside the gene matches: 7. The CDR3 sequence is CASSLSPRGQTEAFF. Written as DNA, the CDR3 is TGTGCCAGCAGCTTGTCGCCCAGGGGGCAGACTGAAGCTTTCTTT.

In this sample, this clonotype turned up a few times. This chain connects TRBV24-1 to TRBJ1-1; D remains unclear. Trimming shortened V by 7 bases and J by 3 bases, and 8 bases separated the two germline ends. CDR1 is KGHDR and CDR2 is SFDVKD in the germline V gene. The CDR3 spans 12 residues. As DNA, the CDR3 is TGTGCCACCAGGGGCATCGACACTGAAGCTTTCTTT. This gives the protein CATRGIDTEAFF.

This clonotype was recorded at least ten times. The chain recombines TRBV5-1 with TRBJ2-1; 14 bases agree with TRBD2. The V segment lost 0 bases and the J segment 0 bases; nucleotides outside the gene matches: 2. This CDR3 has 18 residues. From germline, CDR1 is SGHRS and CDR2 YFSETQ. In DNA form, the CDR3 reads TGCGCCAGCAGCTTGGGGACTAGCGGGAGGTACTCCTACAATGAGCAGTTCTTC. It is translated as CASSLGTSGRYSYNEQFF.

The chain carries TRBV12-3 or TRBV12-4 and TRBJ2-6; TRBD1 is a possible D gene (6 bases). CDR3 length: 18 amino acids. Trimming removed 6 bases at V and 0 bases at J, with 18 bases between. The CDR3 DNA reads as TGTGCCAGCAGCTTCAACAGGGTCAAGAGCTCTGGGGCCAACGTCCTGACTTTC. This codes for CASSFNRVKSSGANVLTF.

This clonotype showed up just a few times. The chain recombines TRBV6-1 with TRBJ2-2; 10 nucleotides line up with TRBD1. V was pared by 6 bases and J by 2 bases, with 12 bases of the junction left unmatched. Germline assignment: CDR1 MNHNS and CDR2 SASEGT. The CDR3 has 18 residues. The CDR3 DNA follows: TGTGCCAGCAGCCTGAGCCGGGACAGGGGAATAAACACCGGGGAGCTGTTTTTT. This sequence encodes CASSLSRDRGINTGELFF.

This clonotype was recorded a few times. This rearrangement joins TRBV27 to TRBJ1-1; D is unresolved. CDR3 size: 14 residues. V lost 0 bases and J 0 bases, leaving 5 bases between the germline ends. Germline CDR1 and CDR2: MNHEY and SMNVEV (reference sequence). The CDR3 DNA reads TGTGCCAGCAGTTTATCGGCAGTGAACACTGAAGCTTTCTTT. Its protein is CASSLSAVNTEAFF.

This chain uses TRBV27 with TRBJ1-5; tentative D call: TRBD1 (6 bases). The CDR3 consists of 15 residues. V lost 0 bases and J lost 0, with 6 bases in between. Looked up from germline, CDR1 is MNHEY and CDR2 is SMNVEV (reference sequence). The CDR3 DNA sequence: TGTGCCAGCAGTTTATCCAGGGGTAGCAATCAGCCCCAGCATTTT. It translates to CASSLSRGSNQPQHF.

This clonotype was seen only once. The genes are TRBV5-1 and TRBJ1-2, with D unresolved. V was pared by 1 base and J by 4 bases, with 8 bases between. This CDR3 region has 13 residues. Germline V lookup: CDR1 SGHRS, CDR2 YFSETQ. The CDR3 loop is CASSLQVSYGYTF. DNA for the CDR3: TGCGCCAGCAGCTTGCAGGTTAGCTATGGCTACACCTTC.

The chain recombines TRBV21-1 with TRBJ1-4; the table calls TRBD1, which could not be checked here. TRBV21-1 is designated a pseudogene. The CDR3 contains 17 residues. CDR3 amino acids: CASSKFPSGKQGEKLFF. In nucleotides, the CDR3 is TGTGCCAGCAGCAAATTCCCTTCCGGGAAACAGGGTGAAAAACTGTTTTTT.

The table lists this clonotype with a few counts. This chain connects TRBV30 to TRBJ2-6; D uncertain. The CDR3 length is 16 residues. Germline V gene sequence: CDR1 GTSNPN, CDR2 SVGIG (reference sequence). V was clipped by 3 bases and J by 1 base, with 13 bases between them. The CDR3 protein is CAWRDPDLSGANVLTF. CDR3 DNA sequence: TGTGCCTGGAGGGACCCTGACCTATCTGGGGCCAACGTCCTGACTTTC. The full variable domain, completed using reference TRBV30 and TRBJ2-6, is SQTIHQWPATLVQPVGSPLSLECTVEGTSNPNLYWYRQAAGRGLQLLFYSVGIGQISSEVPQNLSASRPQDRQFILSSKKLLLSDSGFYLCAWRDPDLSGANVLTFGAGSRLTVL.

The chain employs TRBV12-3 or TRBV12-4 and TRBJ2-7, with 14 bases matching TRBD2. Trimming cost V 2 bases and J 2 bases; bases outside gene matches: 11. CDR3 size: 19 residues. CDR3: CASSLILRGTSGSPYEQYF. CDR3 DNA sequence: TGTGCCAGCAGTTTAATTTTGCGAGGGACTAGCGGGAGCCCCTACGAGCAGTACTTC.

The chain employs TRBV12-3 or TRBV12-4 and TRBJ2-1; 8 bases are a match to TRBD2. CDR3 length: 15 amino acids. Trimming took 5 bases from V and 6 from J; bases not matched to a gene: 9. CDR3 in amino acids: CASSTHGGAPNEQFF. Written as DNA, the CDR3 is TGTGCCAGCAGTACCCACGGGGGGGCGCCCAATGAGCAGTTCTTC.

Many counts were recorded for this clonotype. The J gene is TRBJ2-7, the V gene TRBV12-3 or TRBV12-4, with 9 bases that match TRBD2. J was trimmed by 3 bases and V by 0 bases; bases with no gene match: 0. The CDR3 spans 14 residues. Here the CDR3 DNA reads TGTGCCAGCAGTTTAGCTAGCGGGGGCTACGAGCAGTACTTC. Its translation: CASSLASGGYEQYF.

CDR3 region: CASSFRPRGTEAFF. The CDR3 DNA follows: TGCGCCAGCAGCTTTCGACCCAGGGGGACTGAAGCTTTCTTT. This rearrangement joins TRBV4-1 to TRBJ1-1, with 7 bases aligning to TRBD1. This CDR3 is 14 amino acids long. The J segment lost 5 bases and the V segment lost 5 bases, leaving 8 bases of the junction unmatched. Germline CDR1 and CDR2: MGHRA and YSYEKL.

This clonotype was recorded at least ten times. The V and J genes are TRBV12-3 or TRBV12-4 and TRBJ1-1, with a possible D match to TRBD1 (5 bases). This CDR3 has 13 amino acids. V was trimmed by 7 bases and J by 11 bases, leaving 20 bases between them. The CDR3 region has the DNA TGTGCCAGCAACTCCCCAGGCCAAGGGGAGGCTTTCTTT. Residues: CASNSPGQGEAFF.

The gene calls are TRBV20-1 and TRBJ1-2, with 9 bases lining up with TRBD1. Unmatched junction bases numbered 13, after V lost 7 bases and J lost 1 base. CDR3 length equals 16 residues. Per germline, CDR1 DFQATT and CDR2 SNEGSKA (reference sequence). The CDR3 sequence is CSVVVRTGALNYGYTF. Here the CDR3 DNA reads TGCAGTGTTGTTGTCCGGACAGGGGCCCTTAACTATGGCTACACCTTC.

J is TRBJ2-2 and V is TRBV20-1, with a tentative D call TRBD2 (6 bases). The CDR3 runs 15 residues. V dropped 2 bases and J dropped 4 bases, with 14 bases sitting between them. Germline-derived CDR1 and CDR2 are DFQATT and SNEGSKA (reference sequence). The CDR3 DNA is TGCAGTGCTAGACGGGTAGCGGTGAGCACCGGGGAGCTGTTTTTT. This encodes CSARRVAVSTGELFF.

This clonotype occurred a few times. The CDR3 spells CASGLAGYEQYF. In DNA, the CDR3 is TGTGCCAGCGGACTAGCGGGCTACGAGCAGTACTTC. This chain links TRBV12-3 or TRBV12-4 with TRBJ2-7; 11 nucleotides match TRBD2. This CDR3 region has 12 residues. With V trimmed by 8 bases and J by 3 bases, 0 bases remained unmatched.

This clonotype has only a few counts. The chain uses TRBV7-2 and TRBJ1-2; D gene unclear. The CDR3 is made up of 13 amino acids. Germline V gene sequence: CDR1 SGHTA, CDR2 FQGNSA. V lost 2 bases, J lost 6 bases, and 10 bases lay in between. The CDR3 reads CASSLLQLNGYTF. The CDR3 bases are TGTGCCAGCAGCTTACTACAACTAAATGGCTACACCTTC.

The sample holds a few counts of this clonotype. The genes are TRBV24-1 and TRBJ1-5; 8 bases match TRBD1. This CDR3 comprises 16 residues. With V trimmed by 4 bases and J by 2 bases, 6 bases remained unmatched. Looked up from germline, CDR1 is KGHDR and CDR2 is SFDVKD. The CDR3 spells CATSDATGVGNQPQHF. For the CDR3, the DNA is TGTGCCACCAGTGACGCGACAGGGGTTGGCAATCAGCCCCAGCATTTT.

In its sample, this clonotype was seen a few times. CDR3 sequence: CASSLEGGRYQETQYF. The CDR3 coding sequence is TGTGCCAGCAGCTTAGAGGGTGGCCGGTACCAAGAGACCCAGTACTTC. The V call is TRBV7-2, the J call TRBJ2-5; D unresolved. This CDR3 contains 16 residues. Between the trimmed V and J ends, which lost 1 base and 0 bases, there was a span of 12 bases. CDR1 is SGHTA, CDR2 FQGNSA, per germline.

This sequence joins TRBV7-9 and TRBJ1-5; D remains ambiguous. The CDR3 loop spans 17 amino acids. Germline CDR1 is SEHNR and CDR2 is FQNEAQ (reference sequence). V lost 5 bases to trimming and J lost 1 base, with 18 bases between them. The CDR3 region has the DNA TGTGCCAGCAGCCCCGTGGGTTCCATGGACAGCAATCAGCCCCAGCATTTT. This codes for CASSPVGSMDSNQPQHF. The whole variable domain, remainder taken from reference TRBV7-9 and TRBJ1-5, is DTGVSQNPRHKITKRGQNVTFRCDPISEHNRLYWYRQTLGQGPEFLTYFQNEAQLEKSRLLSDRFSAERPKGSFSTLEIQRTEQGDSAMYLCASSPVGSMDSNQPQHFGDGTRLSIL.

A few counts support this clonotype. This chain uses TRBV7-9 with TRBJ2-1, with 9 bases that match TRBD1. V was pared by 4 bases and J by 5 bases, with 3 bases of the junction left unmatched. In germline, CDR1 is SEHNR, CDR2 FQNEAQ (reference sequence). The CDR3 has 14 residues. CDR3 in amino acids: CASSWTGAHNEQFF. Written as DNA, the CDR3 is TGTGCCAGCAGCTGGACAGGGGCCCACAATGAGCAGTTCTTC.

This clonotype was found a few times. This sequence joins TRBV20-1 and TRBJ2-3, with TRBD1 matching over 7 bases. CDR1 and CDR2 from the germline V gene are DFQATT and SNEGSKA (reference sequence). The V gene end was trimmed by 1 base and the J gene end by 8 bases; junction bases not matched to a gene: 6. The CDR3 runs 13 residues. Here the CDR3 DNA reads TGCAGTGCTAGAGGAGACGACAGGGCTACGCAGTATTTT. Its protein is CSARGDDRATQYF.

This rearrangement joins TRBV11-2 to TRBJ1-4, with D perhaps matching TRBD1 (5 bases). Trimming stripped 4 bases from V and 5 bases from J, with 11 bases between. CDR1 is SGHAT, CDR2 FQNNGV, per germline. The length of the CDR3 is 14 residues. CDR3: CASSYRLYNEKLFF. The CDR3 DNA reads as TGTGCCAGCAGCTACAGGTTATACAATGAAAAACTGTTTTTT.

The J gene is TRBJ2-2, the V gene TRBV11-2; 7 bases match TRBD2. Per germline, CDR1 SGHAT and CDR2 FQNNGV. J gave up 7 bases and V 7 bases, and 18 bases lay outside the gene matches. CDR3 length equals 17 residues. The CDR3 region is CASTSLGDYNLGGELFF. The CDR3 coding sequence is TGTGCCAGCACTTCACTCGGGGACTACAATTTAGGCGGGGAGCTGTTTTTT.

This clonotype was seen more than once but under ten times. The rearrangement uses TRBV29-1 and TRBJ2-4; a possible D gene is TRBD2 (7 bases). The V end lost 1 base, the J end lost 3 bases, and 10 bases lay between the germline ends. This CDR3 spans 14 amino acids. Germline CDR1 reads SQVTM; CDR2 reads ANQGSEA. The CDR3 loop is CSVEAGEGKNIQYF. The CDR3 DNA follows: TGCAGCGTTGAAGCAGGGGAGGGCAAAAACATTCAGTACTTC.

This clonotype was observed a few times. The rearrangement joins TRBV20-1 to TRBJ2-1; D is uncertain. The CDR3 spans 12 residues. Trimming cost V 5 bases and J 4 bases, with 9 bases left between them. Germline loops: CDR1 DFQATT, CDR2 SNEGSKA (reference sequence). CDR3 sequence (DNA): TGCAGTGCTTCTACCGAATACAATGAGCAGTTCTTC. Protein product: CSASTEYNEQFF.